The rows below give T cell receptor beta chains drawn from one sample of a study of blood T cell repertoires in COVID-19. The repertoire was sequenced with immunoSEQ multiplex PCR; TCRdb's copy has only in-frame clones and lacks some. Among about 180,000 clones listed, around 86% were seen once. Sequenced input: peripheral blood. The receptor source for this set is a man between 60 and 75 years old with COVID-19, enrolled during active disease. Each CDR3 is given without its conserved first and last residue. Each record gives: J gene, D gene, V gene, CDR3 protein. A D gene is named only where the DNA matches it firmly.

TRBJ2-3	TRBD2	TRBV4-2	ASSPSSGSSTDTQY
TRBJ1-6	TRBD1	TRBV27	ASSYDRGANSPLH
TRBJ1-1	-	TRBV6-4	ASSRQEGTEAF
TRBJ1-6	TRBD1	TRBV7-2	ASINRTGGSAPLH
TRBJ2-3	-	TRBV5-4	ASSLELTRGSTDTQY
TRBJ1-2	-	TRBV6-2/TRBV6-3	ASSPWTRDGYT
TRBJ2-7	TRBD1	TRBV14	ASSQGDRKTYEQY
TRBJ1-5	TRBD1	TRBV6-5	ASSRQGGNQPQH
TRBJ1-2	-	TRBV28	ASSFLRVGYT
TRBJ1-6	-	TRBV19	ASSIGGTYSPLH
TRBJ2-7	TRBD2	TRBV10-2	ASRRGGGGNSYEQY
TRBJ2-1	TRBD1	TRBV19	ASSTDRDRKDNEQF
TRBJ1-1	TRBD1	TRBV9	ASSVGQGGMNTEAF
TRBJ1-1	-	TRBV9	ASSVLAENTEAF
TRBJ1-4	-	TRBV12-3/TRBV12-4	ASSQTGIEKLF
TRBJ2-7	TRBD1	TRBV19	ASSIGTGSYEQY
TRBJ2-7	TRBD2	TRBV2	ASSEEAGASYEQY
TRBJ1-5	TRBD1	TRBV18	ASSPTLAVSGGESNQPQH